The rows below give T cell receptor beta chains drawn from one sample of a study of CD8+CD57+ T cells in acquired aplastic anemia. In TCRdb, the reads were re-called with MiXCR into one record per CDR3 protein. The sample has 150,000 to 180,000 distinct CDR3 sequences; roughly 54% are singletons. Sequenced input: sorted CD4+, CD8+, or CD8+CD57+ T cells (not recorded which) from PBMCs. The receptor source for this set is a human donor with aplastic anemia. The CDR3 runs from the conserved cysteine through the conserved F or W.

J: TRBJ1-2
V: TRBV2
length: 15
CDR3: CASSQQGAQSYGYTF

J: TRBJ2-3
V: TRBV13
length: 15
CDR3: CASSIFGEVIDTQYF

J: TRBJ2-3
V: TRBV4-2
length: 15
CDR3: CASSPRGGGTDTQYF

J: TRBJ2-3
V: TRBV9
length: 11
CDR3: CASSVDGTQYF

J: TRBJ2-1
V: TRBV29-1
length: 15
CDR3: CSVGTQSTAYNEQFF

J: TRBJ1-5
V: TRBV19
length: 13
CDR3: CASSGTVNQPQHF

J: TRBJ1-1
V: TRBV12-3/TRBV12-4
length: 12
CDR3: CASSPGALEAFF

J: TRBJ1-1
V: TRBV7-2
length: 14
CDR3: CASSRDSRNTEAFF

J: TRBJ2-7
V: TRBV19
length: 16
CDR3: CASSTTGQGAKNEQYF

J: TRBJ2-7
V: TRBV10-3
length: 15
CDR3: CAIRDVAGGGYEQYF

J: TRBJ1-2
V: TRBV24-1
length: 11
CDR3: CATSDIGGYTF

J: TRBJ2-5
V: TRBV20-1
length: 14
CDR3: CSARDRARGETQYF

J: TRBJ2-2
V: TRBV11-2
length: 17
CDR3: CASSLDRGGAVAGELFF

J: TRBJ1-1
V: TRBV10-3
length: 13
CDR3: CAISVDRNTEAFF

J: TRBJ1-2
V: TRBV20-1
length: 16
CDR3: CSARDPLRGDNYGYTF

J: TRBJ1-1
V: TRBV20-1
length: 11
CDR3: CSANSRPEAFF

J: TRBJ1-5
V: TRBV20-1
length: 12
CDR3: CSALQGRQPQHF

J: TRBJ1-1
V: TRBV12-3/TRBV12-4
length: 13
CDR3: CASSLYATTEAFF

J: TRBJ1-4
V: TRBV10-3
length: 15
CDR3: CAISELTGGQEKLFF

J: NA
V: TRBV20-1
length: 15
CDR3: CSARSRGLDYGEQFF

J: NA
V: TRBV4-1
length: 13
CDR3: CASSQETINEQFF

J: TRBJ1-2
V: TRBV5-1
length: 14
CDR3: CASRPPTGANGYTF

J: TRBJ1-5
V: TRBV4-1
length: 15
CDR3: CASSQAPQGGQPQHF

J: TRBJ2-2
V: TRBV5-1
length: 14
CDR3: CASKGQENTGELFF

J: TRBJ1-2
V: TRBV15
length: 14
CDR3: CATSRQGQGNGYTF

J: TRBJ2-5
V: TRBV29-1
length: 10
CDR3: CSVQGETQYF

J: TRBJ1-2
V: TRBV11-2
length: 18
CDR3: CASSLRGQGIDPNYGYTF

J: TRBJ2-7
V: TRBV12-3/TRBV12-4
length: 14
CDR3: CASSLDGTSVEQYF

J: TRBJ2-7
V: TRBV20-1
length: 14
CDR3: CSAFSGQGTYEQYF

J: TRBJ2-3
V: TRBV7-8
length: 16
CDR3: CASSPLALEGTDTQYF

J: TRBJ2-5
V: TRBV24-1
length: 15
CDR3: CATSDSRVGWETQYF

J: TRBJ1-2
V: TRBV5-1
length: 13
CDR3: CASSLAGYYGYTF

J: TRBJ2-7
V: TRBV29-1
length: 16
CDR3: CSVGSAGTAFEVEQYF

J: TRBJ1-1
V: TRBV7-2
length: 13
CDR3: CASSSGTVPEAFF

J: TRBJ1-6
V: TRBV10-3
length: 14
CDR3: CATRGDRGNSPLHF

J: TRBJ1-1
V: TRBV10-3
length: 14
CDR3: CAIRGRGENTEAFF

J: TRBJ1-1
V: TRBV19
length: 11
CDR3: CASRTNGGAFF

J: TRBJ2-1
V: TRBV12-3/TRBV12-4
length: 17
CDR3: CASSSTSGGPASNEQFF

J: TRBJ2-1
V: TRBV19
length: 13
CDR3: CASSMVRGNEQFF

J: TRBJ2-7
V: TRBV5-8
length: 15
CDR3: CASSLDDSSSYEQYF